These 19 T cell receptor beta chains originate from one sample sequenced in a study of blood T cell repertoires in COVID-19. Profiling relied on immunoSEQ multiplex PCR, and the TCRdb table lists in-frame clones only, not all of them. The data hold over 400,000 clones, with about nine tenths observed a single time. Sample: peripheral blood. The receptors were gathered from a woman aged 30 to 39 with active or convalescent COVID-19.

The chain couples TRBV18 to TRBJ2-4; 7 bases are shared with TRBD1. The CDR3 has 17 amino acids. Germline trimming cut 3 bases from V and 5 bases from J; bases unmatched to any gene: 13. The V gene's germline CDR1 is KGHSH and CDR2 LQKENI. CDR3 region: CASSPQGHRDSENIQYF. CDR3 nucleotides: TGTGCCAGCTCACCCCAGGGACACCGGGACAGCGAAAACATTCAGTACTTC.

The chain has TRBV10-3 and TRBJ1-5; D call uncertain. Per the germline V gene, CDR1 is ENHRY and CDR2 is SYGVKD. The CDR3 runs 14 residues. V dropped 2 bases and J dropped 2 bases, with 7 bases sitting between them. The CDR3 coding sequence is TGTGCCATCAGTGAGGCAGGTGGCAATCAGCCCCAGCATTTT. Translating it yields CAISEAGGNQPQHF.

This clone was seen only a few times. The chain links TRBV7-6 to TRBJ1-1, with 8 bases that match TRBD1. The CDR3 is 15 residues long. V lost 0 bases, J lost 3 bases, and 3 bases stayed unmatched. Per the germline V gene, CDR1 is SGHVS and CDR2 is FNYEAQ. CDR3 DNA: TGTGCCAGCAGCTTAGCAGGGACAGGCTACACTGAAGCTTTCTTT. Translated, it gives CASSLAGTGYTEAFF.

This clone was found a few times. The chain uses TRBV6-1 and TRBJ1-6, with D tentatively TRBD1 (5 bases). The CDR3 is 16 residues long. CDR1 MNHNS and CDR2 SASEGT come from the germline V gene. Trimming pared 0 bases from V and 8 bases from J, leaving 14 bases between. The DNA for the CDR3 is TGTGCCAGCAGTGAAGCTTTTCAGGGTTCTTATTCACCCCTCCACTTT. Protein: CASSEAFQGSYSPLHF.

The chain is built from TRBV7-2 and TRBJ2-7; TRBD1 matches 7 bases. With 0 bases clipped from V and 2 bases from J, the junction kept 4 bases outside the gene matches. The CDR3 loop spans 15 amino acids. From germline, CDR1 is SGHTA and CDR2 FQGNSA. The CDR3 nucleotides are TGTGCCAGCAGCTTAGCGATAACAGGGGCCTACGAGCAGTACTTC. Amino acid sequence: CASSLAITGAYEQYF.

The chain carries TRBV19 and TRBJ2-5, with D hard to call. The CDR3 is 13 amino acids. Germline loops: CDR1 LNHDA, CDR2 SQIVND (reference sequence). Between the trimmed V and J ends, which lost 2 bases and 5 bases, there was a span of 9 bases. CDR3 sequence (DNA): TGTGCCAGTAGTATATCCGTGCGGGAGACCCAGTACTTC. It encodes CASSISVRETQYF.

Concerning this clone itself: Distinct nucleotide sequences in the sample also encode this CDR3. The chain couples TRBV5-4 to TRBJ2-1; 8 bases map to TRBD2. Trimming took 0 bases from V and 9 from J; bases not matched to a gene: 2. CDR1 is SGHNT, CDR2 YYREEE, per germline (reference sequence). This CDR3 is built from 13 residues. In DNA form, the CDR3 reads TGTGCCAGCAGCTTGGTCGGGGGGGGTGAGCAGTTCTTC. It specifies CASSLVGGGEQFF.

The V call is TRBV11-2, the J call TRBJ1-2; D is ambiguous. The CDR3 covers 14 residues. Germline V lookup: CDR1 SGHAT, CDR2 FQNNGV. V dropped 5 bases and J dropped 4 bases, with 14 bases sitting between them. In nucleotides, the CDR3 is TGTGCCAGCAGCCCGAGGCCAGATGGCTATGGCTACACCTTC. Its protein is CASSPRPDGYGYTF. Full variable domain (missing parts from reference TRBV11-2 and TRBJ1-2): EAGVAQSPRYKIIEKRQSVAFWCNPISGHATLYWYQQILGQGPKLLIQFQNNGVVDDSQLPKDRFSAERLKGVDSTLKIQPAKLEDSAVYLCASSPRPDGYGYTFGSGTRLTVV.

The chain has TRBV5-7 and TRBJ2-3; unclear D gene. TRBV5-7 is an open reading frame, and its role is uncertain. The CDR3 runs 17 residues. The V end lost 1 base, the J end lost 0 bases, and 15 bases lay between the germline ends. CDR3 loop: CASSLSRWVPSTDTQYF. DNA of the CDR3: TGTGCCAGCAGCTTGTCTAGGTGGGTTCCAAGCACAGATACGCAGTATTTT.

CDR3 sequence reads: CASSGDSYGYTF. The DNA of the CDR3 is TGCGCCAGCAGCGGTGACAGCTATGGCTACACCTTC. The V gene is TRBV5-1, the J gene TRBJ1-2, with a possible D match to TRBD1 (5 bases). Trimming left V 4 bases short and J 4 bases short, with 8 bases between. This CDR3 has 12 amino acids. The germline V gene encodes CDR1 SGHRS and CDR2 YFSETQ.

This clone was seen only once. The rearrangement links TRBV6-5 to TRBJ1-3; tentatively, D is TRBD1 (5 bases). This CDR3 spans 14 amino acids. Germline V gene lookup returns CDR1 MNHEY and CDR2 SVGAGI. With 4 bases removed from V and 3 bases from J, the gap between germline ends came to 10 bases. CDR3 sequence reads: CASSSLGLGNTIYF. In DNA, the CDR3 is TGTGCCAGCAGTTCCCTGGGGCTTGGAAACACCATATATTTT.

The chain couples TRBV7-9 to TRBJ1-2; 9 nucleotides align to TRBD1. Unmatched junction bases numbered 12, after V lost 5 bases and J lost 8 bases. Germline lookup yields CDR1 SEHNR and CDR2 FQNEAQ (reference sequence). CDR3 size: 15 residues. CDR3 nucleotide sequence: TGTGCCAGCAGCCCAACCGGGACAGGGCGGGTCGGCTACACCTTC. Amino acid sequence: CASSPTGTGRVGYTF.

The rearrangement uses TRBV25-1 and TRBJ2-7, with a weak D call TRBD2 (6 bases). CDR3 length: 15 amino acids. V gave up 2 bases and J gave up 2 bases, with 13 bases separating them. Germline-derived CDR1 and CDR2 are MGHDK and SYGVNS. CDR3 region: CASSENGGKTYEQYF. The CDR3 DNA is TGTGCCAGCAGTGAAAATGGGGGGAAAACCTACGAGCAGTACTTC.

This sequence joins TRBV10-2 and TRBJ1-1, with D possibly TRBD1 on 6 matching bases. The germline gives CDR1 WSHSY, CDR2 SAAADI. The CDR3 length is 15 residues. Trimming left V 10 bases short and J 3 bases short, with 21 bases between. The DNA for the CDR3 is TGCGCCACCAAAAGATGGACAGCTGAGGACACTGAAGCTTTCTTT. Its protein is CATKRWTAEDTEAFF.

The CDR3 loop is CASSGTANYGYTF. The CDR3 DNA follows: TGTGCCAGCAGTGGGACAGCTAACTATGGCTACACCTTC. V usage is TRBV2 and J usage is TRBJ1-2, with D possibly TRBD1 on 6 matching bases. Germline CDR1 SNHLY, CDR2 FYNNEI. The V end was cut by 4 bases, the J end by 0 bases, with 6 bases between. This CDR3 region has 13 residues. Full variable domain (missing parts from reference TRBV2 and TRBJ1-2): EPEVTQTPSHQVTQMGQEVILRCVPISNHLYFYWYRQILGQKVEFLVSFYNNEISEKSEIFDDQFSVERPDGSNFTLKIRSTKLEDSAMYFCASSGTANYGYTFGSGTRLTVV.

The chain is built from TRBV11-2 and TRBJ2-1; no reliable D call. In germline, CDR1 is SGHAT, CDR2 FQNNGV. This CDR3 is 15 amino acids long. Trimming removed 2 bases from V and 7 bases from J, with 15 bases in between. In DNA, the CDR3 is TGTGCCAGCAGCTTATCGGAGAGTGATGTAAATGAGCAGTTCTTC. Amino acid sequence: CASSLSESDVNEQFF.

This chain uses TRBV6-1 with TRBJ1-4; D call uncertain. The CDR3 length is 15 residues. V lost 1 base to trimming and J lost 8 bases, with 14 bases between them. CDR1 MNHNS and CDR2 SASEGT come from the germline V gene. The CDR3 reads CASSEDLGRWEKLFF. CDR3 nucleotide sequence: TGTGCCAGCAGTGAAGATCTGGGGAGGTGGGAAAAACTGTTTTTT.

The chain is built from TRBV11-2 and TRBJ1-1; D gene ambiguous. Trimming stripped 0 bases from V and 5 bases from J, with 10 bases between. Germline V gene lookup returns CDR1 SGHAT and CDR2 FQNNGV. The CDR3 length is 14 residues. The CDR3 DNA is TGTGCCAGCAGCTTAGAACGGGGTAGGACTGAAGCTTTCTTT. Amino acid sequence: CASSLERGRTEAFF.

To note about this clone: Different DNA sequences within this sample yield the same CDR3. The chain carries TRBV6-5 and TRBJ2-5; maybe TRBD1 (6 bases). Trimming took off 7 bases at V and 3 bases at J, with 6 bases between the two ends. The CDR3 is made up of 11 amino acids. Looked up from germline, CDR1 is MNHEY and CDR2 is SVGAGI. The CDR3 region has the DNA TGTGCCAGCAAGGGGGAAGAGACCCAGTACTTC. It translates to CASKGEETQYF.